This T cell receptor (beta chain) stems from a study of blood T cell repertoires in COVID-19. Study details: Collection of acute and convalescent COVID-19 samples took place in the United States, Italy and Spain. The cDNA or gDNA used as material had been derived from T cells, B-cell-depleted T cells, or PBMCs.

Authors' analysis steps: Nucleated cell number was recorded as an estimate derived from reference gene primer amplification. Clones were sequenced by immunoSEQ multiplex PCR, and TCRdb holds only the in-frame ones, with some missing. For V, J and clone size, that table is used; D and trimming come from the DNA. The data show about 200,000 clones, around nine tenths seen once. From germline, CDR1 is MGHRA and CDR2 YSYEKL. The CDR3 runs to 14 residues. Between the trimmed V and J ends, which lost 1 base and 9 bases, there was a span of 16 bases. The source material was peripheral blood. The chain uses TRBV4-1 and TRBJ2-7; possibly TRBD1 for D (6 bases). This sequence was found in a middle-aged man with active or convalescent COVID-19. The CDR3 DNA sequence: TGCGCCAGCAGCCAAGTAGCAGGGGAATATGGGCAGTACTTC. It codes for CASSQVAGEYGQYF.